This entry lists 20 T cell receptor beta chains sequenced from one sample in a study of beta chain features in type 1 diabetes. Study results and limitations: People with Type 1 diabetes carried modestly yet significantly shorter TCRB CDR3s in all four CD4+ subsets.

The entirety of the isolated RNA underwent reverse transcription, so expressed TCRB transcripts were sequenced. The assay was immunoSEQ multiplex PCR, and TCRdb's table has in-frame clones only and misses some. The table has 300,000 to 350,000 clones, 13% seen once; the top ten hold about 0.016%. The antigens for these receptors are not known. The sample taken for sequencing was naive CD4+ T cells from blood. Source of these receptors: a young woman with type 1 diabetes.

This chain uses TRBV30 with TRBJ1-4, with 8 bases aligning to TRBD1. Unmatched junction bases numbered 9, after V lost 5 bases and J lost 7 bases. The CDR3 runs 14 residues. From germline, CDR1 is GTSNPN and CDR2 SVGIG (reference sequence). In nucleotides, the CDR3 is TGTGCCTGGGATGACAGGGGAGGGGGTGAAAAACTGTTTTTT. Encoded protein: CAWDDRGGGEKLFF.

The chain links TRBV7-9 to TRBJ2-3; 7 bases are a match to TRBD2. The CDR3 has 13 amino acids. The germline V gene encodes CDR1 SEHNR and CDR2 FQNEAQ (reference sequence). The V segment lost 10 bases and the J segment 5 bases; nucleotides outside the gene matches: 9. CDR3 nucleotides: TGTGCCACCAAGCGGGGTCCCAGAGATACGCAGTATTTT. This encodes CATKRGPRDTQYF. Full variable domain (outside the CDR3, taken from reference TRBV7-9 and TRBJ2-3): DTGVSQNPRHKITKRGQNVTFRCDPISEHNRLYWYRQTLGQGPEFLTYFQNEAQLEKSRLLSDRFSAERPKGSFSTLEIQRTEQGDSAMYLCATKRGPRDTQYFGPGTRLTVL.

The chain recombines TRBV7-2 with TRBJ2-7; 7 nucleotides agree with TRBD2. The CDR3 has 15 residues. V was clipped by 5 bases and J by 0 bases; unmatched bases: 7. CDR1 and CDR2 (germline): SGHTA, FQGNSA. As DNA, the CDR3 is TGTGCCAGCAGCCCAGCGGGACTCCTCTCCTACGAGCAGTACTTC. Its translation: CASSPAGLLSYEQYF.

This clone has a handful of counts. V is TRBV7-7 and J is TRBJ2-5; D not resolved. Trimming shortened V by 3 bases and J by 5 bases, and 16 bases separated the two germline ends. Germline V lookup: CDR1 SSHAT, CDR2 FNYEAQ (reference sequence). The CDR3 sequence is 15 residues long. The CDR3 sequence is CASSFQATTPETQYF. The CDR3 bases are TGTGCCAGCAGCTTCCAAGCTACCACTCCGGAGACCCAGTACTTC. Full variable domain (missing parts from reference TRBV7-7 and TRBJ2-5): GAGVSQSPRYKVTKRGQDVTLRCDPISSHATLYWYQQALGQGPEFLTYFNYEAQPDKSGLPSDRFSAERPEGSISTLTIQRTEQRDSAMYRCASSFQATTPETQYFGPGTRLLVL.

The CDR3 nucleotides read TGTGCCAGCTGGACAAATAGGCTAGCGGGCCACCGCAGCCTGAACACCGGGGAGCTGTTTTTT. This encodes CASWTNRLAGHRSLNTGELFF. This sequence joins TRBV28 and TRBJ2-2; 8 bases map to TRBD2. V lost 8 bases to trimming and J lost 1 base; unmatched junction nucleotides: 24. Germline-derived CDR1 and CDR2 are MDHEN and SYDVKM. There are 21 residues in the CDR3.

The chain is built from TRBV13 and TRBJ2-6, with 9 bases identical to TRBD1. Per germline, CDR1 PRHDT and CDR2 FYEKMQ (reference sequence). With V trimmed by 5 bases and J by 2 bases, 7 bases remained unmatched. The CDR3 spans 17 residues. The CDR3 region is CASSRPGTGTGANVLTF. The CDR3 region has the DNA TGTGCCAGCAGCCGTCCCGGGACAGGGACTGGGGCCAACGTCCTGACTTTC.

This clone was counted only a few times. This rearrangement joins TRBV10-3 to TRBJ2-3; 8 nucleotides line up with TRBD1. The germline V gene has CDR1 ENHRY and CDR2 SYGVKD. J lost 1 base, V lost 8 bases, and 5 bases had no gene match. The CDR3 contains 14 residues. This CDR3 is CAIRPGQGTDTQYF. The CDR3 DNA reads TGTGCCATCCGCCCGGGACAGGGCACAGATACGCAGTATTTT.

V and J are TRBV6-1 and TRBJ2-6; no firm D call. The V end was cut by 1 base, the J end by 10 bases, with 8 bases between. This CDR3 contains 13 residues. The germline V gene encodes CDR1 MNHNS and CDR2 SASEGT. The CDR3 here is CASSEGSRNVLTF. The CDR3 DNA follows: TGTGCCAGCAGTGAAGGATCGAGGAACGTCCTGACTTTC.

This clone was recorded a few times. The chain combines TRBV6-5 with TRBJ2-1, with TRBD2 matching over 10 bases. The junction had 4 bases not matched to a gene; V was cut back by 4 bases and J by 4 bases. Germline V lookup: CDR1 MNHEY, CDR2 SVGAGI. The CDR3 length is 15 residues. The CDR3 DNA is TGTGCCAGCAGTTTCGGACTAGCGGCGTACAATGAGCAGTTCTTC. Protein: CASSFGLAAYNEQFF.

This clone was found a few times. The chain recombines TRBV30 with TRBJ1-5; the match to TRBD1 covers 7 bases. This CDR3 spans 14 amino acids. After removal of 2 bases from V and 7 bases from J, the junction contained 8 bases not matched to a gene. Looked up from germline, CDR1 is GTSNPN and CDR2 is SVGIG (reference sequence). The CDR3 region has the DNA TGTGCCTGGAGTCCCCCGGGACAGCTCCAGCCCCAGCATTTT. Protein: CAWSPPGQLQPQHF.

The chain combines TRBV30 with TRBJ1-2, with a weak D call TRBD1 (5 bases). This CDR3 comprises 14 residues. Looked up from germline, CDR1 is GTSNPN and CDR2 is SVGIG (reference sequence). V was pared by 4 bases and J by 0 bases, with 12 bases between. In DNA form, the CDR3 reads TGTGCCTGGACCCAGGGACTAGCTAACTATGGCTACACCTTC. Protein product: CAWTQGLANYGYTF.

The V gene is TRBV18, the J gene TRBJ1-4, with 10 bases fitting TRBD1. Germline V gene sequence: CDR1 KGHSH, CDR2 LQKENI. The ends lost 4 bases at V and 4 bases at J; junction bases unmatched: 0. The CDR3 totals 14 residues. The CDR3 sequence is CASSRDRGNEKLFF. The CDR3 DNA sequence: TGTGCCAGCTCACGGGACAGGGGTAATGAAAAACTGTTTTTT.

This clone was counted a few times. Here the CDR3 reads CSAIPSLAGGFGEQFF. CDR3 bases: TGCAGCGCCATCCCCTCTCTAGCGGGCGGCTTCGGGGAGCAGTTCTTC. The chain combines TRBV29-1 with TRBJ2-1; TRBD2 aligns across 8 bases. From germline, CDR1 is SQVTM and CDR2 ANQGSEA. Trimming cost V 7 bases and J 10 bases; bases outside gene matches: 21. This CDR3 is built from 16 residues.

For the CDR3, the DNA is TGTGCCAGCAGCTCGGCCGGTAGCGGGAGAAACACCGGGGAGCTGTTTTTT. Residues: CASSSAGSGRNTGELFF. The chain recombines TRBV5-4 with TRBJ2-2; 9 positions agree with TRBD2. V dropped 3 bases and J dropped 2; count of bases not matched to a gene: 8. CDR1 and CDR2 (germline): SGHNT, YYREEE (reference sequence). The CDR3 covers 17 residues.

There are a few counts of this clone. The J gene is TRBJ2-1, the V gene TRBV5-1; D is uncertain. Germline V gives CDR1 SGHRS, CDR2 YFSETQ. This CDR3 has 14 residues. Trimming left V 4 bases short and J 3 bases short, with 11 bases between. CDR3 nucleotides: TGCGCCAGCAGCACCGGAGTAGGCTACAATGAGCAGTTCTTC. It encodes CASSTGVGYNEQFF.

This clone came up a few times. The chain is built from TRBV7-9 and TRBJ2-2; 11 bases are shared with TRBD2. This CDR3 region has 18 residues. CDR1 SEHNR and CDR2 FQNEAQ come from the germline V gene (reference sequence). J lost 4 bases, V lost 6 bases, and 13 bases had no gene match. The CDR3 is CASRTKGLAETGTGELFF. In DNA, the CDR3 is TGTGCCAGCAGGACCAAGGGACTAGCGGAGACGGGCACCGGGGAGCTGTTTTTT. The complete variable domain, with remaining parts taken from reference TRBV7-9 and TRBJ2-2, reads DTGVSQNPRHKITKRGQNVTFRCDPISEHNRLYWYRQTLGQGPEFLTYFQNEAQLEKSRLLSDRFSAERPKGSFSTLEIQRTEQGDSAMYLCASRTKGLAETGTGELFFGEGSRLTVL.

This chain uses TRBV5-1 with TRBJ2-1, with a tentative D call TRBD2 (5 bases). This CDR3 spans 15 amino acids. Trimming took off 0 bases at V and 8 bases at J, with 15 bases between the two ends. CDR1 is SGHRS, CDR2 YFSETQ, per germline. Here the CDR3 DNA reads TGCGCCAGCAGCTTGGGTGCTAGCTCAGTCGATGAGCAGTTCTTC. Translating it yields CASSLGASSVDEQFF.

The chain recombines TRBV18 with TRBJ2-1, with TRBD2 as a possible D gene (5 bases). CDR3 length: 14 amino acids. Germline-derived CDR1 and CDR2 are KGHSH and LQKENI. Trimming pared 6 bases from V and 9 bases from J, leaving 18 bases between. The CDR3 spells CASSPGVLVSEQFF. DNA for the CDR3: TGTGCCAGCTCCCCCGGGGTCCTTGTGAGTGAGCAGTTCTTC. Full variable domain (missing parts from reference TRBV18 and TRBJ2-1): NAGVMQNPRHLVRRRGQEARLRCSPMKGHSHVYWYRQLPEEGLKFMVYLQKENIIDESGMPKERFSAEFPKEGPSILRIQQVVRGDSAAYFCASSPGVLVSEQFFGPGTRLTVL.

This clone was seen just once. The chain links TRBV18 to TRBJ1-2; 8 bases are shared with TRBD1. Looked up from germline, CDR1 is KGHSH and CDR2 is LQKENI. Unmatched junction bases numbered 3, after V lost 3 bases and J lost 6 bases. The CDR3 totals 13 residues. The DNA for the CDR3 is TGTGCCAGCTCACCGACAGGGGAGAATGGCTACACCTTC. It yields the protein CASSPTGENGYTF.

This clone was seen only a few times. The CDR3 loop reads CASSRGGPLTDTQYF. The CDR3 DNA sequence: TGCGCCAGCTCGAGGGGGGGGCCGCTCACAGATACGCAGTATTTT. The gene calls are TRBV5-1 and TRBJ2-3; weak D call: TRBD2 (7 bases). V was shortened by 7 bases and J by 2 bases, with 17 bases between the two germline ends. Germline values: CDR1 SGHRS, CDR2 YFSETQ. The CDR3 is 15 residues long.